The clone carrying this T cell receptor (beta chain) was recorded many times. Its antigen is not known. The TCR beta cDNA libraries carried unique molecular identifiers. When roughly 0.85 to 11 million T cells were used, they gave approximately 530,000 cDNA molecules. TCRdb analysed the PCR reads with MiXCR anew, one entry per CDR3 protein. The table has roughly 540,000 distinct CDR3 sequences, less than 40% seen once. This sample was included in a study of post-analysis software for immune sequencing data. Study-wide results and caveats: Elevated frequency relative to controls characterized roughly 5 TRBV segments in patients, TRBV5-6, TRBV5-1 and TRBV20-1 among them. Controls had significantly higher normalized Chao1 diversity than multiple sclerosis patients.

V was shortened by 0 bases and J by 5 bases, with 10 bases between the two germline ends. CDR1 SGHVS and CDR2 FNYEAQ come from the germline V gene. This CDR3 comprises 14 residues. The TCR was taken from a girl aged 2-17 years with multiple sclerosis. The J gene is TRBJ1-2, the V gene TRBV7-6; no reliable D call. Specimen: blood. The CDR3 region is CASSLAGGPYGYTF. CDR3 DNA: TGTGCCAGCAGCTTAGCGGGAGGGCCTTATGGCTACACCTTC.